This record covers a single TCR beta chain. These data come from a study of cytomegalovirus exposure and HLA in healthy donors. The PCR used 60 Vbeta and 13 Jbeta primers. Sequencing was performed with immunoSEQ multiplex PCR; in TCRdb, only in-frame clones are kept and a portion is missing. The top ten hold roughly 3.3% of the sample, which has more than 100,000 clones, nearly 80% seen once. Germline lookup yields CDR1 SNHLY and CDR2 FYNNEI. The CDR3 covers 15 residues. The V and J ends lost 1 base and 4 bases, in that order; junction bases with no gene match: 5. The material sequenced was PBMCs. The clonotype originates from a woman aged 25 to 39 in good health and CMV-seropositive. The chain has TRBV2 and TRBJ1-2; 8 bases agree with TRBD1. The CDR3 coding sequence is TGTGCCAGCAGTGAAGGGCAGGGGGCGGTCTATGGCTACACCTTC. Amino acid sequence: CASSEGQGAVYGYTF.